The rows below give T cell receptor beta chains drawn from one sample of a study of blood T cells in healthy people across ages. Using its own MiXCR run on the 5' RACE reads, TCRdb lists one record per CDR3 protein. Of about 760,000 distinct CDR3 sequences in the sample, around a quarter were seen once. The sample also formed part of further work on T cells of mothers and their children.

Sequencing was done on a sample of blood. The receptors originated from a boy younger than 18 in good health. Both conserved end residues are part of each CDR3. Each record gives: D gene, V gene, J gene, clone size, CDR3 DNA, CDR3 protein. D genes are given only for firm matches. The listing skips clone size in some rows; elsewhere it reads once, few, many or a size class.

D gene: TRBD1; V gene: TRBV28; J gene: TRBJ2-1; clone size: few; CDR3 DNA: TGTGCCAGCAGGAAATATCGGACAGGGAAGTATTCTGAAAATGAGCAGTTCTTC; CDR3 protein: CASRKYRTGKYSENEQFF
D gene: .; V gene: TRBV10-3; J gene: TRBJ2-1; clone size: .; CDR3 DNA: TGTGCCATCAGCTCCGGGACTGTAGAAGAGCAGTTCTTC; CDR3 protein: CAISSGTVEEQFF
D gene: .; V gene: TRBV5-1; J gene: TRBJ1-5; clone size: .; CDR3 DNA: TGCGCCAGCAGCTTACGCATAAGGGTGCGACAGCCCCAGCATTTT; CDR3 protein: CASSLRIRVRQPQHF
D gene: .; V gene: TRBV27; J gene: TRBJ1-4; clone size: few; CDR3 DNA: TGTGCCAGCAGTTTAGGAACAAGGGGTGAAAAACTGTTTTTT; CDR3 protein: CASSLGTRGEKLFF
D gene: TRBD1; V gene: TRBV6-1; J gene: TRBJ2-3; clone size: .; CDR3 DNA: TGTGCCAGCTATCGGACAGGGGGCGCGGATACGCAGTATTTT; CDR3 protein: CASYRTGGADTQYF
D gene: TRBD2; V gene: TRBV29-1; J gene: TRBJ2-1; clone size: .; CDR3 DNA: TGCAGCGTTGATGGGGCTAGCGGGAGCCATGAGCAGTTCTTC; CDR3 protein: CSVDGASGSHEQFF
D gene: .; V gene: TRBV10-3; J gene: TRBJ2-7; clone size: .; CDR3 DNA: TGTGCCATCAGTGATAAGCGTAGGGGATCCTACGAGCAGTACTTC; CDR3 protein: CAISDKRRGSYEQYF
D gene: .; V gene: TRBV24-1; J gene: TRBJ2-1; clone size: .; CDR3 DNA: TGTGCCACCAGTCAGGAGGCCCAAGGAAATCCCTACAATGAGCAGTTCTTC; CDR3 protein: CATSQEAQGNPYNEQFF
D gene: TRBD2; V gene: TRBV28; J gene: TRBJ2-5; clone size: few; CDR3 DNA: TGTGCCAGCAGTTTTTCAATTAGCGGGAGGGCCAAGGAACAGCGGCGAGAGACCCAGTACTTC; CDR3 protein: CASSFSISGRAKEQRRETQYF
D gene: .; V gene: TRBV6-5; J gene: TRBJ1-1; clone size: few; CDR3 DNA: TGTGCCAGCAGTTACCCTGGAAAGAACACTGAAGCCTTCTTT; CDR3 protein: CASSYPGKNTEAFF
D gene: TRBD2; V gene: TRBV12-3/TRBV12-4; J gene: TRBJ2-2; clone size: few; CDR3 DNA: TGTGCCAGCAGTTCTTCCGGGACTAATGCCGGGGAGCTGTTTTTT; CDR3 protein: CASSSSGTNAGELFF
D gene: .; V gene: TRBV9; J gene: TRBJ2-2; clone size: few; CDR3 DNA: TGTGCCAGCAGCGTAGACCCGAACACCGGGGAGCTGTTTTTT; CDR3 protein: CASSVDPNTGELFF
D gene: .; V gene: TRBV11-3; J gene: TRBJ1-2; clone size: .; CDR3 DNA: TGTGCCAGCAGCATTGGGGAGGGCGGCTACACCTTC; CDR3 protein: CASSIGEGGYTF
D gene: TRBD1; V gene: TRBV4-1; J gene: TRBJ1-6; clone size: .; CDR3 DNA: TGCGCCAGCAGCCCAGGACAGGGGGCGAGGGCACCCCTCCACTTT; CDR3 protein: CASSPGQGARAPLHF
D gene: TRBD1; V gene: TRBV25-1; J gene: TRBJ2-5; clone size: many; CDR3 DNA: TGTGCCAGCAGTGGAGGGACAGGGAGTCTAGAGACCCAGTACTTC; CDR3 protein: CASSGGTGSLETQYF
D gene: .; V gene: TRBV20-1; J gene: TRBJ1-2; clone size: .; CDR3 DNA: TGCAGTGCTAGGCCAGCAGGGTCAGACTATGGCTACACCTTC; CDR3 protein: CSARPAGSDYGYTF
D gene: .; V gene: TRBV20-1; J gene: TRBJ2-7; clone size: .; CDR3 DNA: TGCAGTGCTACCCGGCAGTCCTACGAGCAGTACTTC; CDR3 protein: CSATRQSYEQYF
D gene: .; V gene: TRBV3-1; J gene: TRBJ2-5; clone size: few; CDR3 DNA: TGTGCCAGCAGCCAAGCGGGATTCAAGACGCGGGAGACCCAGTACTTC; CDR3 protein: CASSQAGFKTRETQYF
D gene: .; V gene: TRBV7-9; J gene: TRBJ2-1; clone size: few; CDR3 DNA: TGTGCCAGCAGGGTCTCTGGCGCGATGTCCTACAATGAGCAGTTCTTC; CDR3 protein: CASRVSGAMSYNEQFF
D gene: TRBD2; V gene: TRBV20-1; J gene: TRBJ2-1; clone size: .; CDR3 DNA: TGCAGTGCTAGAGGGGTAGCGGGGGGAAGCAATGAGCAGTTCTTC; CDR3 protein: CSARGVAGGSNEQFF
D gene: .; V gene: TRBV20-1; J gene: TRBJ1-1; clone size: .; CDR3 DNA: TGCAGTGTTACGACAGGTAGTAACACTGAAGCTTTCTTT; CDR3 protein: CSVTTGSNTEAFF
D gene: .; V gene: TRBV20-1; J gene: TRBJ1-2; clone size: .; CDR3 DNA: TGCAGTGCTAGAGATTTTCGAGGAAATCATGGCTACACCTTC; CDR3 protein: CSARDFRGNHGYTF
D gene: .; V gene: TRBV7-6; J gene: TRBJ1-4; clone size: .; CDR3 DNA: TGTGCCAGCAGCTTAGCCCGACAGCTCGGGGTTGAAAAACTGTTTTTT; CDR3 protein: CASSLARQLGVEKLFF
D gene: TRBD1; V gene: TRBV7-9; J gene: TRBJ2-5; clone size: many; CDR3 DNA: TGTGCCAGCAGCTTAGGCGGGACAGGGCGAGATCAAGAGACCCAGTACTTC; CDR3 protein: CASSLGGTGRDQETQYF
D gene: .; V gene: TRBV29-1; J gene: TRBJ1-1; clone size: .; CDR3 DNA: TGCAGCGTAGTCAGGGACCTCGAGGCTGAAGCTTTCTTT; CDR3 protein: CSVVRDLEAEAFF
D gene: .; V gene: TRBV12-3/TRBV12-4; J gene: TRBJ2-4; clone size: few; CDR3 DNA: TGTGCCGGCAGTCTCTGGACGAGTCTAGCCAAAAACATTCAGTACTTC; CDR3 protein: CAGSLWTSLAKNIQYF
D gene: TRBD2; V gene: TRBV27; J gene: TRBJ2-3; clone size: few; CDR3 DNA: TGTGCCAGCAGTCGAAGGGGACTAGCGTTCACAGATACGCAGTATTTT; CDR3 protein: CASSRRGLAFTDTQYF
D gene: .; V gene: TRBV4-1; J gene: TRBJ1-1; clone size: few; CDR3 DNA: TGCGCCAGCAGCCAAGGGGGTAGCAGCGGGCACACTGAAGCTTTCTTT; CDR3 protein: CASSQGGSSGHTEAFF
D gene: .; V gene: TRBV4-3; J gene: TRBJ2-7; clone size: .; CDR3 DNA: TGCGCCAGCAGCCAAGTTGGGTCCTCGGACGAGCAGTACTTC; CDR3 protein: CASSQVGSSDEQYF
D gene: .; V gene: TRBV12-3/TRBV12-4; J gene: TRBJ2-7; clone size: few; CDR3 DNA: TGTGCCAGCAGCCTGACAGGAGCCCTCTCCTACGAGCAGTACTTC; CDR3 protein: CASSLTGALSYEQYF
D gene: TRBD2; V gene: TRBV3-1; J gene: TRBJ2-1; clone size: .; CDR3 DNA: TGTGCCAGCAGCCAAGATAGGCTAGCGGGAGATAACAATGAGCAGTTCTTC; CDR3 protein: CASSQDRLAGDNNEQFF
D gene: TRBD1; V gene: TRBV11-1; J gene: TRBJ1-1; clone size: .; CDR3 DNA: TGTGCCAGCAGTACGACAGGGGTATGGACTGAAGCTTTCTTT; CDR3 protein: CASSTTGVWTEAFF
D gene: TRBD2; V gene: TRBV7-3; J gene: TRBJ2-5; clone size: few; CDR3 DNA: TGTGCCAGCAGCTTGTTTGGCGGGGGGTTCGAAGAGACCCAGTACTTC; CDR3 protein: CASSLFGGGFEETQYF
D gene: TRBD2; V gene: TRBV6-2/TRBV6-3; J gene: TRBJ2-3; clone size: few; CDR3 DNA: TGTGCCTCCCGAGGACTAGCGGGGGGGCTTACAGATACGCAGTATTTT; CDR3 protein: CASRGLAGGLTDTQYF
D gene: .; V gene: TRBV28; J gene: TRBJ1-4; clone size: few; CDR3 DNA: TGTGCCAGCAGTACCGCCATAGGGATAGGTGAAAAACTGTTTTTT; CDR3 protein: CASSTAIGIGEKLFF
D gene: .; V gene: TRBV29-1; J gene: TRBJ2-6; clone size: .; CDR3 DNA: TGCAGCACTAGCGCGGACAGCTCTGGGGCCAACGTCCTGACTTTC; CDR3 protein: CSTSADSSGANVLTF
D gene: TRBD2; V gene: TRBV3-1; J gene: TRBJ2-1; clone size: few; CDR3 DNA: TGTGCCAGCAGCCAAGATGGGGGGGGATTCTACAATGAGCGGTTCTTC; CDR3 protein: CASSQDGGGFYNERFF
D gene: TRBD2; V gene: TRBV28; J gene: TRBJ2-1; clone size: .; CDR3 DNA: TGTGCCAGCAGCCCCATGGGAGGGCCAAGATACAATGAGCAGTTCTTC; CDR3 protein: CASSPMGGPRYNEQFF
D gene: TRBD2; V gene: TRBV20-1; J gene: TRBJ2-1; clone size: once; CDR3 DNA: TGCAGTGCTGCGGTGGAAGCGGGAGAATCTGAGCAGTTCTTC; CDR3 protein: CSAAVEAGESEQFF
D gene: .; V gene: TRBV10-3; J gene: TRBJ2-5; clone size: .; CDR3 DNA: TGTGCCGCCCGGCGACAGACCCAAGAGACCCAGTACTTC; CDR3 protein: CAARRQTQETQYF